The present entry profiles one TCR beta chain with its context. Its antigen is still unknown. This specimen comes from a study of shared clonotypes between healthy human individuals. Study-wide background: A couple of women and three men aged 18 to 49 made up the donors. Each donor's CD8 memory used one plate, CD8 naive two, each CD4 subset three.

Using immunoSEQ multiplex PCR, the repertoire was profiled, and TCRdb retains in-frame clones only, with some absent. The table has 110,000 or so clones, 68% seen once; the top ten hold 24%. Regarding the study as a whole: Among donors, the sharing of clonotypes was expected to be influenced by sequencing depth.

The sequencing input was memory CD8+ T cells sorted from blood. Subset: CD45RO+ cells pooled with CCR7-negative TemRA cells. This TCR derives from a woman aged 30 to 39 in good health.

The CDR3 protein is CASSGLRGFPYEQYF. Here the CDR3 DNA reads TGCGCCAGCAGCGGTTTGAGAGGTTTTCCCTACGAGCAGTACTTC. The chain is built from TRBV5-1 and TRBJ2-7; no definite D call. V was cut by 4 bases and J by 2 bases, with 16 bases left in between. Germline V gives CDR1 SGHRS, CDR2 YFSETQ. The CDR3 runs to 15 residues.